This T cell receptor beta chain was sequenced during a study of neurological immune-mediated disorders. Study findings and constraints: Across subjects, no CDR3 amino acid sequence appeared in expanded clones of more than one subject, a finding that suggested private repertoires in all groups.

Germline V lookup: CDR1 SGHRS, CDR2 YFSETQ. CDR3 length: 14 amino acids. V lost 0 bases and J lost 3; bases outside the gene matches: 1. In this sample, this clonotype turned up many times. Its antigen is unidentified. Synthesis of cDNA used 5'RACE (with 10-nucleotide random UMIs). Each CDR3 protein is one row after TCRdb ran MiXCR on the 5' RACE reads. There are more than 50,000 distinct CDR3 sequences in the sample; roughly 3.9% occur only once, and 1.3% lies in the top ten. The TCR comes from a man younger than 45 with multiple sclerosis. J is TRBJ2-7 and V is TRBV5-1, with 9 bases matching TRBD1. The sample comprised PBMCs. CDR3 amino acids: CASSLGQGDYEQYF. In DNA, the CDR3 is TGCGCCAGCAGCTTGGGACAGGGGGACTACGAGCAGTACTTC.